This T cell receptor (beta chain) was captured by sequencing in a study of OX40 agonist ivuxolimab in advanced cancers. The CDR3 is 15 residues long. V lost 0 bases to trimming and J lost 2 bases, with 11 bases between them. Germline V lookup: CDR1 LNHNV, CDR2 YYDKDF (reference sequence). Clones were read by immunoSEQ multiplex PCR, and TCRdb kept only the in-frame ones, dropping some. This table holds about 50,000 clones, almost 90% found once. Peripheral blood came from all dose cohorts at three timepoints. Points from the study as a whole: Some patients without response likewise showed low normalized clonal expansion. Clonal expansion among partial responders at 0.1-3.0 mg/kg ranked near the lowest. CD8+ T cells averaged more expanded clones than CD4+.

With regard to this clone: Its antigen is unknown.

The chain uses TRBV15 and TRBJ2-7; the D gene is possibly TRBD2 (6 bases). This receptor was taken from an adult with an advanced solid tumor such as melanoma, head and neck, liver or kidney cancer. Specimen: CD4+ or CD8+ T cells sorted from blood, collected in a trial of the OX40 agonist ivuxolimab. The CDR3 DNA follows: TGTGCCACCAGCAGAGAGGGGGGTCCGCCCTACGAGCAGTACTTC. It is translated as CATSREGGPPYEQYF.